This is a list of T cell receptor beta chains from one sample in a study of cytomegalovirus exposure and HLA in healthy donors. TCRdb's table, derived via immunoSEQ multiplex PCR, lists solely in-frame clones and lacks some. The sample has fewer than 200,000 clones, approximately 84% seen once; the top ten hold around 4.4%. The sequencing sample was made of PBMCs. These receptor sequences come from a woman aged 50 to 65 in good health and CMV-seropositive. Both conserved end residues are part of each CDR3. A D gene is named only where the DNA matches it firmly. The size entry is marked missing in some rows and otherwise reads once, few, many or a size class.

V,J,D,size,DNA,CDR3
TRBV27,TRBJ1-4,-,-,TGTGCCAGCAGTTTTTCTCCTTCCGGGACCGCGGGGGAAAAACTGTTTTTT,CASSFSPSGTAGEKLFF
TRBV7-3,TRBJ2-1,TRBD2,-,TGTGCCAGCAGCCCGGGACTAGCGGGAGTGTATGAGCAGTTCTTC,CASSPGLAGVYEQFF
TRBV29-1,TRBJ1-3,TRBD1,-,TGCAGCGTTGAAACGGGACAGGTTGGAAACACCATATATTTT,CSVETGQVGNTIYF
TRBV7-9,TRBJ2-1,-,-,TGTGCCAGCAGCTTAGGGTCGGGAGCATGGGCCAATGAGCAGTTCTTC,CASSLGSGAWANEQFF
TRBV11-3,TRBJ2-2,-,-,TGTGCCAGCAGCGCCCTCGGAGAGACGGAGCTGTTTTTT,CASSALGETELFF
TRBV5-1,TRBJ2-2,TRBD1,-,TGCGCCAGCAGCTCGGCAGGGGGCTTTAACACCGGGGAGCTGTTTTTT,CASSSAGGFNTGELFF
TRBV30,TRBJ2-3,TRBD2,-,TGTGCCTGGAGTGTACTAGCGGGGGGGCGTACGCAGTATTTT,CAWSVLAGGRTQYF
TRBV19,TRBJ1-4,-,-,TGTGCCAGTAGTATGGACGGGAACAATGAAAAACTGTTTTTT,CASSMDGNNEKLFF
TRBV28,TRBJ2-1,TRBD2,once,TGTGCCAGCAGTCTCATCGGGAGGGACAATGAGCAGTTCTTC,CASSLIGRDNEQFF
TRBV11-2,TRBJ2-7,TRBD1,-,TGTGCCAGCAGCCCAGGACAGGGGGCAAGGTACGAGCAGTACTTC,CASSPGQGARYEQYF
TRBV5-6,TRBJ2-1,TRBD2,few,TGTGCCAGCAGCTTTCGACTAGCGGGAGGGGGGTCCTACAATGAGCAGTTCTTC,CASSFRLAGGGSYNEQFF
TRBV27,TRBJ2-1,-,-,TGTGCCAGCACCCAGGTAGAATCGTCCTACAATGAGCAGTTCTTC,CASTQVESSYNEQFF
TRBV5-7,TRBJ1-5,-,-,TGTGCCAGCAGCTTGGGGGCAGGGCATAGCAATCAGCCCCAGCATTTT,CASSLGAGHSNQPQHF
TRBV6-6,TRBJ2-7,-,-,TGTGCCAGCAGTAAAATAGCGGACCTGACCTACGAGCAGTACTTC,CASSKIADLTYEQYF
TRBV19,TRBJ1-4,-,-,TGTGCCACCGCGGCAGGGGCTTTTAATGAAAAACTGTTTTTT,CATAAGAFNEKLFF
TRBV7-9,TRBJ1-1,-,-,TGTTCCAGCAGCCAGTGGGGCACCGAAGCTTTCTTT,CSSSQWGTEAFF
TRBV2,TRBJ1-2,-,once,TGTGCCAGCAGTGAATACAGGGCCCGAGCTAACTATGGCTACACCTTC,CASSEYRARANYGYTF
TRBV2,TRBJ1-2,-,once,TGTGCCAGCAGGGATCCAGGAAGCCGGGGATATGGCTACACCTTC,CASRDPGSRGYGYTF
TRBV11-1,TRBJ2-7,-,-,TGTGCCAGCAGCCGAACCCACCATTCGGACGGGGTTCTAAGGCAGTACTTC,CASSRTHHSDGVLRQYF
TRBV30,TRBJ1-5,TRBD1,-,TGTGCCTGGGGACAGGGGATTTATCAGCCCCAGCATTTT,CAWGQGIYQPQHF
TRBV7-9,TRBJ2-7,-,once,TGTGCCAGCAGCCTACGCCGGGATTCGGGCTACGAGCAGTACTTC,CASSLRRDSGYEQYF
TRBV7-3,TRBJ2-1,-,-,TGTGCCAGCAGCCAGGGGTACCCCGGATCTAATGAGCAGTTCTTC,CASSQGYPGSNEQFF
TRBV7-9,TRBJ1-1,-,-,TGTGCCAGCAGCTTAAGTGGACAGATGAACACTGAAGCTTTCTTT,CASSLSGQMNTEAFF